The following is a T cell receptor (beta chain) sequence with its context. The data derive from a study of cytomegalovirus exposure and HLA in healthy donors. Deletions cut 0 bases from V and 5 bases from J, with 7 bases between. The CDR3 totals 14 residues. The germline V gene encodes CDR1 PRHDT and CDR2 FYEKMQ (reference sequence). The PCR had 60 Vbeta and 13 Jbeta primers. TCRdb's copy holds only in-frame clones and misses some; the assay was immunoSEQ multiplex PCR. Here the sample spans 180,000 or so clones, about 75% being singletons. The clonotype was recovered from a man aged 50-59 years in good health and CMV-seropositive. This chain uses TRBV13 with TRBJ2-2; D call uncertain. Sequenced sample: PBMCs. The CDR3 nucleotides read TGTGCCAGCAGCTTAGGACAGCCAACCGGGGAGCTGTTTTTT. This encodes CASSLGQPTGELFF.